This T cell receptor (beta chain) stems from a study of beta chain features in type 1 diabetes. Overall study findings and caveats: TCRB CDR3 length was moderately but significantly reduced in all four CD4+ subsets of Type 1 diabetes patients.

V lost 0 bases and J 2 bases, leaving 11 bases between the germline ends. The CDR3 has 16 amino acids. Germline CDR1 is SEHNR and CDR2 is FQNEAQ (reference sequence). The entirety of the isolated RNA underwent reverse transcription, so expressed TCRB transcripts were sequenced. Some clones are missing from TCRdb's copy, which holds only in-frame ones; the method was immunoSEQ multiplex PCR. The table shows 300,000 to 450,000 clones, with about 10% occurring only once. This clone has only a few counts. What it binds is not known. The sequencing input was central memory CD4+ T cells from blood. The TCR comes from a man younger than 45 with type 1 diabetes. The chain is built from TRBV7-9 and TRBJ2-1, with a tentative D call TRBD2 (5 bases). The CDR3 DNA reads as TGTGCCAGCAGCTTAGCGGCTACGAGGGCCTACAATGAGCAGTTCTTC. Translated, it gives CASSLAATRAYNEQFF.